These 10 T cell receptor beta chains were all obtained from the same sample, sequenced in a study of T cell repertoires in cytomegalovirus infection. Each CDR3 protein gets one entry after TCRdb re-called the reads with MiXCR. The table includes roughly 500,000 distinct CDR3 sequences, approximately 15% detected once. Sequenced sample: CD8+ T cells from PBMCs. All receptors derive from a human donor in good health (CMV status not recorded). Some clones in this sample may be carry-over from other donors' samples.

In this sample, this clonotype turned up many times. The chain couples TRBV19 to TRBJ2-7; weak D call: TRBD1 (5 bases). Looked up from germline, CDR1 is LNHDA and CDR2 is SQIVND (reference sequence). V lost 3 bases to trimming and J lost 2 bases, with 11 bases between them. The CDR3 length is 14 residues. The CDR3 loop reads CASSMRQPTYEQYF. The CDR3 DNA follows: TGTGCCAGTAGTATGCGACAGCCGACCTACGAGCAGTACTTC.

This clonotype was seen at least ten times. The J gene is TRBJ2-1, the V gene TRBV12-5; 7 bases align to TRBD1. Losses at the gene ends were 5 bases for V and 5 bases for J; bases not matched to a gene: 9. The CDR3 consists of 15 residues. CDR1 is LGHNT, CDR2 FRNRAP, per germline. The CDR3 DNA reads as TGTGCTAGTGGTACGACAGGGACCATCGACAATGAGCAGTTCTTC. The encoded protein is CASGTTGTIDNEQFF. Supplemented by reference TRBV12-5 and TRBJ2-1, the full variable domain reads DARVTQTPRHKVTEMGQEVTMRCQPILGHNTVFWYRQTMMQGLELLAYFRNRAPLDDSGMPKDRFSAEMPDATLATLKIQPSEPRDSAVYFCASGTTGTIDNEQFFGPGTRLTVL.

This clonotype has more than one count but fewer than ten. The chain couples TRBV27 to TRBJ2-3, with TRBD1 as a possible D gene (6 bases). The V gene's germline CDR1 is MNHEY and CDR2 SMNVEV (reference sequence). CDR3 size: 14 residues. The V gene lost 6 bases and the J gene lost 2 bases, with 12 bases spanning the gap. In DNA, the CDR3 is TGTGCCAGCAGCCCAGGGGCGGTCACAGATACGCAGTATTTT. Translated: CASSPGAVTDTQYF.

This clonotype has ten or more counts. This chain joins TRBV2 and TRBJ1-1; 9 bases line up with TRBD1. The CDR3 has 13 residues. The V and J ends lost 6 bases and 6 bases, in that order; junction bases with no gene match: 5. The germline gives CDR1 SNHLY, CDR2 FYNNEI. CDR3 region: CASRGTGMAEAFF. The DNA for the CDR3 is TGTGCCAGCAGGGGGACAGGGATGGCTGAAGCTTTCTTT.

This chain joins TRBV24-1 and TRBJ2-5; 9 nucleotides agree with TRBD1. J was trimmed by 6 bases and V by 3 bases; bases with no gene match: 7. In germline, CDR1 is KGHDR, CDR2 SFDVKD. The CDR3 covers 15 residues. Written as DNA, the CDR3 is TGTGCCACCAGTGATGGGACAGGGCCCCTGAAGACCCAGTACTTC. Its translation is CATSDGTGPLKTQYF.

The table lists this clonotype with many counts. The rearrangement links TRBV11-2 to TRBJ2-5, with 14 bases identical to TRBD2. From germline, CDR1 is SGHAT and CDR2 FQNNGV. With V trimmed by 5 bases and J by 4 bases, 12 bases remained unmatched. The CDR3 spans 18 residues. The DNA of the CDR3 is TGTGCCAGCAGCCGTGGGGGGACTAGCGGGAGATTAGGAGAGACCCAGTACTTC. This codes for CASSRGGTSGRLGETQYF.

The table lists this clonotype with a few counts. The rearrangement joins TRBV15 to TRBJ2-1; 8 bases line up with TRBD2. The CDR3 extends over 16 amino acids. Germline CDR1 LNHNV, CDR2 YYDKDF (reference sequence). V trimming: 5 bases; J trimming: 2 bases; junction bases outside the gene matches: 8. The CDR3 sequence is CATSREGRVTYNEQFF. CDR3 nucleotides: TGTGCCACCAGCCGGGAGGGAAGGGTCACCTACAATGAGCAGTTCTTC.

V and J are TRBV2 and TRBJ2-3; unclear D gene. The CDR3 runs 12 residues. Per germline, CDR1 SNHLY and CDR2 FYNNEI. The germline V and J ends were trimmed by 8 bases and 0 bases, with 6 bases remaining between them. Here the CDR3 DNA reads TGTGCCAGCTACTACAGCACAGATACGCAGTATTTT. Its protein product is CASYYSTDTQYF.

This clonotype showed up just a few times. This chain links TRBV27 with TRBJ2-5; D is perhaps TRBD2 (6 bases). CDR1 and CDR2 from the germline V gene are MNHEY and SMNVEV (reference sequence). Trimming stripped 5 bases from V and 5 bases from J, with 15 bases between. CDR3 length: 14 residues. The CDR3, as DNA: TGTGCCAGCAGTGCTAGGAGGGGCCACGAGACCCAGTACTTC. This gives the protein CASSARRGHETQYF.

This clonotype was picked up many times. The genes are TRBV12-5 and TRBJ1-4; no clear D. CDR3 length: 12 amino acids. CDR1 is LGHNT and CDR2 is FRNRAP in the germline V gene. The V gene lost 7 bases and the J gene lost 14 bases, with 17 bases spanning the gap. The CDR3 nucleotides are TGTGCTAGTGCCTCGTTGGGTGGTAATCTGTTTTTT. Protein sequence: CASASLGGNLFF.